Given below is one T cell receptor beta chain in context. This record comes from a study of blood T cell repertoires in COVID-19. Turning to the study itself: Sites in the United States, Italy and Spain provided acute and convalescent COVID-19 samples.

Trimming took off 2 bases at V and 4 bases at J, with 15 bases between the two ends. The CDR3 is made up of 15 amino acids. The germline V gene encodes CDR1 SGHNT and CDR2 YYREEE (reference sequence). As processed by the authors: Reference gene primer amplification in the assay estimated nucleated cell counts. This table comes from immunoSEQ multiplex PCR, and its TCRdb copy is limited to in-frame clones, with some not included. V and J calls and clone size are given by that table; D and trimming were obtained from the DNA. The data hold around 160,000 clones, with approximately 85% observed a single time.

The origin of this receptor is a woman in her fifties or sixties with COVID-19, enrolled during active disease. Sequenced input: peripheral blood. The chain couples TRBV5-4 to TRBJ1-2, with D possibly TRBD1 on 5 matching bases. The CDR3: CASSLGQGMGYGYTF. The CDR3 DNA reads as TGTGCCAGCAGCTTAGGGCAGGGCATGGGCTATGGCTACACCTTC. The full variable domain, its missing parts supplied by reference TRBV5-4 and TRBJ1-2, is ETGVTQSPTHLIKTRGQQVTLRCSSQSGHNTVSWYQQALGQGPQFIFQYYREEENGRGNFPPRFSGLQFPNYSSELNVNALELDDSALYLCASSLGQGMGYGYTFGSGTRLTVV.